This T cell receptor beta chain was recorded in a study of cytomegalovirus exposure and HLA in healthy donors (dated by TCRdb to the late 2010s). For the study in its entirety: An earlier analysis of several hundred of the donors reported roughly 270 Gb of sequence data and roughly 100 million unique TCR beta sequences from 150 million to 200 million T cells. An earlier analysis of some 600 of the donors applied high-throughput TCR beta sequencing to assess whether each TCR beta V gene segment acted as functional or pseudogenic. Across some 400 genotyped donors of the cohort, an average of roughly 250,000 unique TCR beta nucleotide sequences per donor were sequenced, and approximately 19% of those sequences were non-productive. Typing coverage varied by locus: about 629-640 donors for A, B, C, DRB1 and DQB1; some 520 for DQA1; over 600 for DPA1; approximately 470 for DPB1. To predict cytomegalovirus infection status, the study combined high-throughput TCR immunosequencing, statistical association of individual TCRs with disease status, and machine learning. The study was designed to test whether signatures of past pathogen exposure could be identified by cataloging public T cell receptors. Roughly 310 gigabases of sequencing data and around 87 million unique TCR sequences were included in an early release covering 550 to 650 HLA-typed donors. Among the roughly 400 genotyped donors, under 90% belonged to the genetic ancestry cluster associated with self-reported Caucasian donors. A later analysis re-examined previously published TCR beta repertoires from more than 650 donors and added high-resolution HLA genotyping to investigate patterns of TCR occurrence. Class I and class II HLA loci were covered by the typing at four-digit resolution. Every repertoire in the discovery cohort had been generated on one and the same sequencing platform. Four to six DR-DQ haplotypes were handled as single units for association and clustering, since linkage in the cohort was strong. The T cell repertoires of around 730 subjects were profiled by immunosequencing and related to cytomegalovirus serostatus. Rather than drawing on any new phenotypic data, the later analysis identified candidate immune exposures from TCR beta sequences and the way those sequences occurred across donors. Along with the roughly 610-subject first cohort, a separate validation cohort of over a hundred different subjects was used. Donor age, sex, ethnicity and CMV serostatus were compiled together with the repertoire data. A later genetic analysis used genome-wide SNP genotypes for about 65% of the roughly 700 donors, treating that subset as a discovery cohort.

Libraries were constructed by the immunoSEQ multiplex PCR assay. For the multiplex PCR, a mixture combining 60 forward primers for TCR Vbeta segments and 13 reverse primers for TCR Jbeta segments was used. The CDR3 region of rearranged TCR beta genes was amplified from genomic DNA by a multiplex PCR assay. Amplified TCR beta libraries were sequenced as 87-base-pair reads on the Illumina HiSeq System. As for the authors' bioinformatics: Across the 640 or so repertoires, a later analysis counted 80 million or so unique TCR beta chains, roughly 11 million of which were shared by at least two donors. To remove PCR and sequencing errors, raw reads were error-corrected and collapsed into unique sequences using a nearest-neighbor algorithm that merged closely related sequences. Alignment of CDR3 sequences to IMGT reference sequences was used to assign V, D and J gene segments. Each retained sequence needed at least a six-nucleotide match to both a V gene segment and a J gene segment. A rearrangement counted as productive if the CDR3 had no stop codons and remained in frame with V and J, and every other rearrangement counted as non-productive. Following IMGT convention, CDR3 was defined as the stretch from the second conserved V-encoded cysteine up to the conserved J-encoded phenylalanine. The earlier analysis of 500 to 650 of the donors excluded any sequence lacking an unambiguous match to a single V gene segment. In an earlier analysis of approximately 560 of the donors, a V segment was called functional when productive rearrangements were above 56.7%, and segregating when the standard deviation between donors exceeded 5%. A statistical classification framework was built for diagnosing cytomegalovirus status from the catalog of TCR beta chain sequences. A later analysis assigned V and J genes by comparing TCR nucleotide sequences with IMGT/GENE-DB human TR gene sequences. The TCRdist pipeline was used in a later analysis to assign CDR3 sequences and most-parsimonious VDJ recombination scenarios. In a later analysis, every TCR beta chain was defined by the combination of its CDR3 amino acid sequence and its V-gene family, and reads without a unique V-gene family were dropped. In a later analysis, 500 to 700 highly shared, low-generation-probability nucleotide sequences were removed to address suspected cross-contamination and a sequencing artifact. For each public chain, a later analysis derived a clonal expansion index from normalized ranks of inferred template counts within each repertoire. In a later analysis, generation probabilities were computed with a VDJ recombination model fitted to out-of-frame rearrangements, and the resulting probabilities were checked against IGoR. In a later analysis, hypergeometric tests were used to score TCR-TCR, TCR-HLA and TCR-CMV co-occurrence, with a repertoire-size bias correction applied to TCR pairs. In a later analysis, false discovery rates were estimated by permuting HLA or CMV assignments 20 times. In a later analysis, co-occurring TCRs were grouped with DBSCAN, and TCRdist sequence similarity was added when clustering was performed within HLA-allele-positive subsets. Co-occurrence clustering excluded repertoires with fewer than 30,000 or more than 120,000 public chains, plus five with anomalous nucleotide sharing. TCRdb mirrors the immuneACCESS table, restricted to in-frame sequences. Some clones are absent from its copies; in checked studies, under half trace to an unresolved V gene, and the reason for the others is unknown. V and J calls and clone size are copied from that table; D and trimming were computed from the DNA. Counted in this sample were about 200,000 clones; 82% of them appeared once. Roughly 0.097% of the sample rests with the top ten.

Remarks on this clone: It lacks a known antigen. Base qualities were left out, and no much larger clone turns up one base away.

The cohort consisted of 600 to 750 healthy bone marrow donors. Cohort members were all nominally healthy when sampled, although unrecorded immune exposures were likely present. The donor was CMV seronegative and belonged to the group of 352 seronegative cohort members. A peripheral blood sample was provided by each donor, and peripheral blood mononuclear cells were used for TCR beta sequencing. Genomic DNA was extracted from the blood cell samples with the Qiagen DNeasy Blood Extraction Kit. What the work shows at the level of the full study, not this receptor alone: Because HLA typing was missing for some donors at each locus, association tests included only the typed subset. Only TCR beta chains were sequenced in this cohort, and the absence of alpha or paired-chain data limited detectable features. Compared with equally common non-associated chains, HLA-associated TCR beta chains in a later analysis were more clonally expanded and had lower generation probabilities. According to a later genetic analysis, donors in an Asian-associated ancestry cluster had fewer N-insertions in productive TCRs than the roughly 700-donor mean. A further reported finding was that TCR beta sequences accurately predicted the HLA-A and HLA-B alleles for most subjects in the first cohort. The presence/absence analyses assumed that sequencing depth was roughly uniform across donors, and that assumption may not be true. According to the authors, the approach could potentially be generalized to other disease states and immunological phenotypes. The only immune exposure information available for the cohort was CMV serostatus. A later analysis reported that several top co-occurrence clusters appeared linked to parvovirus B19, influenza, CMV and Epstein-Barr virus. Correlated functional status among segregating V segments might reflect linkage disequilibrium, but an unknown experimental factor could not be ruled out. A cluster of highly shared sequence variants was judged likely to represent a technical artifact of the sequencing pipeline. In a later analysis, most CMV-associated TCR beta chains were found to appear HLA-restricted, with HLA associations seemingly driven largely by CMV exposure. An association between a missense DCLRE1C variant and V-gene and J-gene trimming of TCR beta chains was found in a later genetic analysis and replicated in an independent cohort. At a false discovery rate of 0.05, a later analysis linked 15,000 to 20,000 TCR beta sequences to specific HLA alleles. Broadly in line with IMGT annotations, most TCR beta V segments showed up in productive rearrangements about 87% or about 30% of the time in an earlier analysis of several hundred of the donors. A few of the identified cytomegalovirus-associated TCR beta chains were confirmed in vitro to be specific for cytomegalovirus antigens. Most TCR sequences were observed very rarely across donors, whereas some public TCRs were present in many individuals. Strong co-occurrence of HLA alleles, especially DR and DQ, made assigning TCR associations to individual alleles difficult. Some 15 rarely observed V segments, including chromosome 9 orphons, were excluded from the earlier analysis of a few hundred of the donors because counts were too low. Some IMGT-functional V segments, including TRBV6-2 and TRBV6-3, could not be told apart with the 87-base-pair reads, so those segments were excluded. In both the original and validation cohorts, the classifier was reported to diagnose cytomegalovirus status with high specificity and sensitivity. In a later analysis, TCR association rates were found to vary across HLA loci, with the most associated TCRs seen for DRB1 alleles and the fewest for HLA-C alleles. A total of roughly 160 TCR beta chains were listed by the study as associated with cytomegalovirus.

The CDR3 starts with the cysteine, ends with the phenylalanine, and has 15 residues. Only the CDR3 part of the read is kept: 45 bases, read in frame from the first base. From a lookup of the germline V gene, CDR1 and CDR2 are MNHNS and SASEGT. V drops 3 bases and J drops 2 bases, leaving 13 bases in between. This TCR derives from a boy aged 2 to 9 in good health and CMV-seronegative. The chain couples TRBV6-1 to TRBJ2-5, with TRBD1 tentatively as D gene (6 bases match). Sequencing used PBMCs. CDR3 sequence: CASSDTGWVQETQYF. The nucleotides are TGTGCCAGCAGTGATACAGGGTGGGTTCAAGAGACCCAGTACTTC.